These 7 T cell receptor beta chains came from one sample sequenced in a study of blood T cell repertoires in COVID-19. TCRdb's table, derived via immunoSEQ multiplex PCR, lists solely in-frame clones and lacks some. The sample consists of some 150,000 clones, over 65% of them appearing once. Sequenced input: peripheral blood. These receptors were obtained from a woman older than 75 with active or convalescent COVID-19.

This clone has a handful of counts. The genes are TRBV19 and TRBJ1-2, with 9 bases aligning to TRBD1. V trimming: 10 bases; J trimming: 5 bases; junction bases outside the gene matches: 14. Germline CDR1 is LNHDA and CDR2 is SQIVND (reference sequence). There are 15 residues in the CDR3. CDR3 region: CAIGTGSPVGYGYTF. CDR3 DNA: TGTGCCATCGGGACAGGGTCCCCCGTTGGATATGGCTACACCTTC.

This chain uses TRBV19 with TRBJ2-2, with 7 bases aligning to TRBD1. With 7 bases clipped from V and 0 bases from J, the junction kept 8 bases outside the gene matches. This CDR3 is built from 16 residues. Germline CDR1 reads LNHDA; CDR2 reads SQIVND (reference sequence). CDR3 bases: TGTGCCAGTACTAACCCGGGACAGTCGAACACCGGGGAGCTGTTTTTT. It translates to CASTNPGQSNTGELFF.

The chain joins TRBV19 to TRBJ1-5, with D hard to call. Germline loops: CDR1 LNHDA, CDR2 SQIVND (reference sequence). V shed 7 bases and J shed 4 bases, with 17 bases lying between them. The CDR3 runs to 15 residues. CDR3 region: CASTPEGRLNQPQHF. The CDR3 DNA reads TGTGCCAGTACGCCTGAGGGCAGGCTAAATCAGCCCCAGCATTTT.

This clone was seen only once. The V gene is TRBV11-2, the J gene TRBJ1-5, with D perhaps TRBD1 (5 bases). This CDR3 comprises 14 residues. Germline CDR1 and CDR2: SGHAT and FQNNGV. V was pared by 5 bases and J by 4 bases, with 12 bases between. The DNA of the CDR3 is TGTGCCAGCAGCACAGGACGGAATAATCAGCCCCAGCATTTT. Protein sequence: CASSTGRNNQPQHF.

The V and J genes are TRBV4-1 and TRBJ2-5, with 7 bases matching TRBD1. Per the germline V gene, CDR1 is MGHRA and CDR2 is YSYEKL. This CDR3 is 13 amino acids long. V shed 6 bases, J shed 1 base, and the junction held 2 bases outside the gene matches. In nucleotides, the CDR3 is TGCGCCAGCAGACGGACAGGCCAAGAGACCCAGTACTTC. Translation gives CASRRTGQETQYF.

The V call is TRBV18, the J call TRBJ2-7; 8 bases line up with TRBD1. V dropped 3 bases and J dropped 6; count of bases not matched to a gene: 10. This CDR3 spans 15 amino acids. CDR1 is KGHSH and CDR2 is LQKENI in the germline V gene. As DNA, the CDR3 is TGTGCCAGCTCACCGATTGAGCAGGGGGCGGGCGAGCAGTACTTC. This gives the protein CASSPIEQGAGEQYF.

V and J are TRBV19 and TRBJ1-1, with D perhaps TRBD1 (5 bases). The CDR3 is 12 residues long. Germline CDR1 LNHDA, CDR2 SQIVND (reference sequence). V was clipped by 3 bases and J by 6 bases, with 8 bases between them. This CDR3 is CASSMRGAEAFF. Here the CDR3 DNA reads TGTGCCAGTAGTATGCGGGGGGCTGAAGCTTTCTTT.